The 8 T cell receptor beta chains given below trace back to one sample, sequenced in a study of CD8 T cells in Susac syndrome. RNA totalling about 0.5 to 1 ug underwent reverse transcription with random hexamers. TCRdb used MiXCR to reprocess the immunoSEQ multiplex PCR reads, holding one entry per CDR3 protein. The repertoire holds 120,000 or so distinct CDR3 sequences, with approximately 94% as singletons. The source material was CD4+ T cells from PBMCs. The receptor set was obtained from a human donor with multiple sclerosis.

The J gene is TRBJ1-1, the V gene TRBV27, with 7 bases that match TRBD1. With V trimmed by 4 bases and J by 3 bases, 8 bases remained unmatched. CDR3 length equals 15 residues. Per the germline V gene, CDR1 is MNHEY and CDR2 is SMNVEV (reference sequence). CDR3 loop: CASSSYRGRDTEAFF. In nucleotides, the CDR3 is TGTGCCAGCAGTTCGTACAGGGGAAGGGACACTGAAGCTTTCTTT.

The chain links TRBV19 to TRBJ1-2, with D possibly TRBD1 on 6 matching bases. CDR1 and CDR2 from the germline V gene are LNHDA and SQIVND (reference sequence). V lost 6 bases and J 4 bases, leaving 9 bases between the germline ends. This CDR3 region has 12 residues. For the CDR3, the DNA is TGTGCCAGTAGCGACAGGTTCTATGGCTACACCTTC. This codes for CASSDRFYGYTF.

CDR3 residues: CASRFGQGEGSPLHF. DNA of the CDR3: TGTGCCAGCAGATTTGGACAGGGGGAGGGGTCACCCCTCCACTTT. The genes are TRBV27 and TRBJ1-6; 10 bases map to TRBD1. Trimming removed 6 bases from V and 10 bases from J; junction bases left unmatched: 9. The CDR3 length is 15 residues. Germline V lookup: CDR1 MNHEY, CDR2 SMNVEV (reference sequence).

This chain connects TRBV5-7 to TRBJ2-7; tentatively, D is TRBD2 (5 bases). TRBV5-7 is annotated as an ORF whose role is uncertain. V was pared by 5 bases and J by 6 bases, with 15 bases between. The CDR3 is 13 amino acids. As DNA, the CDR3 is TGTGCCAGCAGGTTACTAGTGAATGGCGAGCAGTACTTC. Its translation: CASRLLVNGEQYF.

The chain couples TRBV29-1 to TRBJ1-1, with TRBD1 matching 10 bases. The CDR3 has 13 amino acids. The germline V gene has CDR1 SQVTM and CDR2 ANQGSEA. J gave up 3 bases and V 8 bases, and 6 bases lay outside the gene matches. In DNA form, the CDR3 reads TGCAGCACCCGGGACAGGGGCCACACTGAAGCTTTCTTT. This encodes CSTRDRGHTEAFF.

The chain is built from TRBV12-3 or TRBV12-4 and TRBJ2-7, with 9 bases aligning to TRBD2. With 5 bases clipped from V and 2 bases from J, the junction kept 4 bases outside the gene matches. The CDR3 has 14 residues. The DNA of the CDR3 is TGTGCCAGCAGTCGCGGACTAGCGCCCTACGAGCAGTACTTC. Its protein is CASSRGLAPYEQYF.

The V gene is TRBV7-2, the J gene TRBJ1-2; 7 nucleotides line up with TRBD1. J lost 8 bases, V lost 5 bases, and 11 bases had no gene match. CDR1 is SGHTA, CDR2 FQGNSA, per germline. The CDR3 runs to 14 residues. The CDR3 region has the DNA TGTGCCAGCAGCACCACAGGGGCCCCTGGAGGCTACACCTTC. It encodes CASSTTGAPGGYTF.

This clonotype was observed a single time. J is TRBJ2-5 and V is TRBV5-6, with TRBD2 identical over 7 bases. The CDR3 spans 16 residues. V lost 4 bases and J lost 7; bases outside the gene matches: 16. Germline V gene data show CDR1 as SGHDT and CDR2 as YYEEEE. CDR3 in amino acids: CASSRSSQRGSGTQYF. DNA of the CDR3: TGTGCCAGCAGCAGATCGTCCCAGCGGGGCAGTGGGACCCAGTACTTC. Looking up the rest from reference TRBV5-6 and TRBJ2-5 gives the full variable domain: DAGVTQSPTHLIKTRGQQVTLRCSPKSGHDTVSWYQQALGQGPQFIFQYYEEEERQRGNFPDRFSGHQFPNYSSELNVNALLLGDSALYLCASSRSSQRGSGTQYFGPGTRLLVL.